Included here is one T cell receptor beta chain sequence, with context. The CDR3 sequence is 14 residues long. J was trimmed by 5 bases and V by 6 bases; bases with no gene match: 7. CDR1 and CDR2 from the germline V gene are LGHDT and YNNKEL (reference sequence). Authors' processing steps: For nucleated cells, counts were estimated from reference gene primer amplification. The assay was immunoSEQ multiplex PCR, and TCRdb's table has in-frame clones only and misses some. V, J and clone size were drawn from that table, and D and trimming were deduced from the DNA. The data show approximately 400,000 clones, less than 90% seen once. The data were taken from a study of blood T cell repertoires in COVID-19. Participants had their cohort set by participant-reported clinical history. For recovered donors of Cohort 3, there were two negative PCRs, clearance, or symptom resolution.

The rearrangement joins TRBV3-1 (or the pseudogene TRBV3-2) to TRBJ2-3; TRBD1 matches at 8 bases. This TCR was recovered from a woman aged 45 to 65 who had recovered from COVID-19. Sequencing was done on a sample of PBMCs or T cells enriched from blood (not recorded which). In DNA form, the CDR3 reads TGTGCCAGCAGGTCGCAGGGGGCAGGAGATACGCAGTATTTT. It specifies CASRSQGAGDTQYF.